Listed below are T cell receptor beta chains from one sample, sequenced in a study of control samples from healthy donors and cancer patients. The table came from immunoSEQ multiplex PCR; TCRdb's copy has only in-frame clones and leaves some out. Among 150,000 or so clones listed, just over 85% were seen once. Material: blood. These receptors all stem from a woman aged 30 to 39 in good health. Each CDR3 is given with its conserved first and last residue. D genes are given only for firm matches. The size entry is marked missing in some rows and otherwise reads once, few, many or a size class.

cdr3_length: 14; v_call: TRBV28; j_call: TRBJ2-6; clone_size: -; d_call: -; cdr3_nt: TGTGCCAGCCGTTCTTCCTCTGGGGCCAACGTCCTGACTTTC; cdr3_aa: CASRSSSGANVLTF
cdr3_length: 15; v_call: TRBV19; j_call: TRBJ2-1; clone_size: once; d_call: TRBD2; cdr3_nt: TGTGCCAGTAGTATAGTTAGCGGGAGGGCGACTGAGCAGTTCTTC; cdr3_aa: CASSIVSGRATEQFF
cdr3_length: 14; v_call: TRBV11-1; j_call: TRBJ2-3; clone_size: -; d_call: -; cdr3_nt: TGTGCCAGCAGCTTAGCAGTGAGCACAGATACGCAGTATTTT; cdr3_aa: CASSLAVSTDTQYF
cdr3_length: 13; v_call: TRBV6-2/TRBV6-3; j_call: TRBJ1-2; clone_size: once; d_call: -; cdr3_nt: TGTGCCAGCAGTCCCCCAGGGGCGCGGGGCTACACCTTC; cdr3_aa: CASSPPGARGYTF
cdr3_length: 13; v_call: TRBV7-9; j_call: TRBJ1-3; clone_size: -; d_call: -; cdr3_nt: TGTGCCAGCAGCCCGGAGGGCCTAAACACCATATATTTT; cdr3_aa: CASSPEGLNTIYF
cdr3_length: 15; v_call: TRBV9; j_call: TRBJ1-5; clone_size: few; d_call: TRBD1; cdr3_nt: TGTGCCACCCCGAGGAGGGACAGACACAATCAGCCCCAGCATTTT; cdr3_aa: CATPRRDRHNQPQHF
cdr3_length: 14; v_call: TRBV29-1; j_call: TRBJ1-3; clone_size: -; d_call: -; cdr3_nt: TGCAGCGTTGATTCCGGGCCCAGGGGAAACACCATATATTTT; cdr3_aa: CSVDSGPRGNTIYF
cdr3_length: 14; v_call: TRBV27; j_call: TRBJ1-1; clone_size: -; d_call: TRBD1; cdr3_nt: TGTGCCAGCCGATGGACAGGGGGTAACACTGAAGCTTTCTTT; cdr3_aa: CASRWTGGNTEAFF
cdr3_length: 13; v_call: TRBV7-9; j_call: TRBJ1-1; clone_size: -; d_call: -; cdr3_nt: TGTGCCAGCAGCTTAAACCCGCTCGTCGGAGCTTTCTTT; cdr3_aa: CASSLNPLVGAFF
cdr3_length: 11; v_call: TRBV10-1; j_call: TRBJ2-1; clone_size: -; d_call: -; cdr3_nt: TGCGCCAGCAGTGGCGGGTATGAGCAGTTCTTC; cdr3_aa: CASSGGYEQFF
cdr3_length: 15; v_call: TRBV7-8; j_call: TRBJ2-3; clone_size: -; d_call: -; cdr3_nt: TGTGCCAGCAGCTTTAGACAGATTAGCACAGATACGCAGTATTTT; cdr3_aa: CASSFRQISTDTQYF
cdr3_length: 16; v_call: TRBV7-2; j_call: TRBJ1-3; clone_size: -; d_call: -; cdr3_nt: TGTGCCAGCAGCTTAGGGTGGGGCTACTCTGGAAACACCATATATTTT; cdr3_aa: CASSLGWGYSGNTIYF
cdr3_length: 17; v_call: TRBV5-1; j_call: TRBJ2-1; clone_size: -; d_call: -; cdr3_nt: TGCGCCAGCAGCTTGGCGGCAGTTTATAGCTCCTACAATGAGCAGTTCTTC; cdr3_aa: CASSLAAVYSSYNEQFF
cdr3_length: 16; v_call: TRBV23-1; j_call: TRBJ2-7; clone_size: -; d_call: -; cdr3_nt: TGCGCCAGCAGTCAATCTGAGGCCAATAGCTCCTACGAGCAGTACTTC; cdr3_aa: CASSQSEANSSYEQYF
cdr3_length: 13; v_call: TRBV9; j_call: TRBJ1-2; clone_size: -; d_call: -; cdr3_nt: TGTGCCAGCAGCGCCCGGGACGCCTATGGCTACACCTTC; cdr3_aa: CASSARDAYGYTF
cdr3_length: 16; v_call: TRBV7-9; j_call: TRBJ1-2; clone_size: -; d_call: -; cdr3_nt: TGTGCCAGCAGCTTAGGTCAGGGACCCCCCTTCTATGGCTACACCTTC; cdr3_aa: CASSLGQGPPFYGYTF
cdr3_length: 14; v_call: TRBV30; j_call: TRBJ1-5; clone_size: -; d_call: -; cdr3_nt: TGTGCCTGGAGCCCCCGGACCTTGGAGCAGCCCCAGCATTTT; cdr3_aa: CAWSPRTLEQPQHF
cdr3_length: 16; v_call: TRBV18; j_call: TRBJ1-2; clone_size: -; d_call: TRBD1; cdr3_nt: TGTGCCAGCTCACCACCTCAGGGACAGGGGTTCTATGGCTACACCTTC; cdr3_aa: CASSPPQGQGFYGYTF
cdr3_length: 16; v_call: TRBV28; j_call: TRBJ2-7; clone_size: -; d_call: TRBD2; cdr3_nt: TGTGCCAGCAGTTTAGGCGTAGAGGGGAGGGCCTACGAGCAGTACTTC; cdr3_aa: CASSLGVEGRAYEQYF
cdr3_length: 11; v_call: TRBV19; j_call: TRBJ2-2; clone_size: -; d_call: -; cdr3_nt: TGTGCCAGTAGTATACGTCGGGAGCTGTTTTTT; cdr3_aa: CASSIRRELFF
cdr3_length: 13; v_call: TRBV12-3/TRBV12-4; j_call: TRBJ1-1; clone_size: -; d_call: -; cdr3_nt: TGTGCCAGCAGCACTGGGCGGGCCGTTGAAGCTTTCTTT; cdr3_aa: CASSTGRAVEAFF
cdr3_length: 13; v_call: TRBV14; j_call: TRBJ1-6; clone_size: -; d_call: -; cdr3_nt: TGTGCCAGCAGCCAGCAGGGGACTTCACCCCTCCACTTT; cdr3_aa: CASSQQGTSPLHF
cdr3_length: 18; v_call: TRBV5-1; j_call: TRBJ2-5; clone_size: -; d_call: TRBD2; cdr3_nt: TGCGCCAGCAGCCCAGGACTAGCGGGAGTGGGGACCAGGGAGACCCAGTACTTC; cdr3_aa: CASSPGLAGVGTRETQYF
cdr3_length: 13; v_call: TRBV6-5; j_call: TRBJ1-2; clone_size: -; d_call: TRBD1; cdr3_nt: TGTGCCAGCACCTGGACAGGGACTTCTGGCTACACCTTC; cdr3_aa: CASTWTGTSGYTF
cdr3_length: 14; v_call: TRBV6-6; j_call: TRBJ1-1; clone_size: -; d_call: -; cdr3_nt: TGTGCCAGCAGTAGCCAAAGGGTGAACACTGAAGCTTTCTTT; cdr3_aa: CASSSQRVNTEAFF
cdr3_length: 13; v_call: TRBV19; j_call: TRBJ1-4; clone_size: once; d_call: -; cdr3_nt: TGTGCCAGTAGTATCAACTCGGGGGAAAAACTGTTTTTT; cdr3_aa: CASSINSGEKLFF
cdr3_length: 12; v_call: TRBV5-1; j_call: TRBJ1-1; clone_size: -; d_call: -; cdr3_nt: TGCGCCAGCAGCTTGGTTCAGGCTGAAGCTTTCTTT; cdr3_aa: CASSLVQAEAFF
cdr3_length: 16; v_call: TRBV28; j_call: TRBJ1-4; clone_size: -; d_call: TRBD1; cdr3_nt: TGTGCCAGCAAGACAGGGGGCGGACTATTAAGGGAAAAACTGTTTTTT; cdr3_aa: CASKTGGGLLREKLFF
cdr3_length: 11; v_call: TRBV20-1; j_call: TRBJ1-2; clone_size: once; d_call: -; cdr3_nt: TGCAGTGCTAGTGGTGGTTATGGCTACACCTTC; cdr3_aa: CSASGGYGYTF
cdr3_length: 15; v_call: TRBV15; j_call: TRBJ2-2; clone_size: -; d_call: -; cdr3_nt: TGTGCCACCAGTGCTGGCGCGAAAAACACCGGGGAGCTGTTTTTT; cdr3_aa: CATSAGAKNTGELFF
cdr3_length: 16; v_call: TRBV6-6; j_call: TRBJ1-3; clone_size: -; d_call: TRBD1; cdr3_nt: TGTGCCAGCAGGGGAGAGGGGGCGCGAGCTGGAAACACCATATATTTT; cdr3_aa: CASRGEGARAGNTIYF
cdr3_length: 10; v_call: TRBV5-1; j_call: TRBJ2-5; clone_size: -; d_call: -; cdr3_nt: TGCGCCACCCCGGCGGAGACCCAGTACTTC; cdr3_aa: CATPAETQYF
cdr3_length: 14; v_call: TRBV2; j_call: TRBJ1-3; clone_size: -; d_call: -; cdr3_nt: TGTGCCAGCAGTGAAAGCAGGGTTGGAAACACCATATATTTT; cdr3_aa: CASSESRVGNTIYF
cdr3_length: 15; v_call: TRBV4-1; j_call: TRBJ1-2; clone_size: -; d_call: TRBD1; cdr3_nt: TGCGCCAGCAGCCCCACCCAGGGGGGAGTTTATGGCTACACCTTC; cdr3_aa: CASSPTQGGVYGYTF
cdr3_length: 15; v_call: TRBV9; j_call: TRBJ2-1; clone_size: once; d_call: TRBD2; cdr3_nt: TGTGCCAGCAGCGAACTAGCGGGAGCAATGGATGAGCAGTTCTTC; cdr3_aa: CASSELAGAMDEQFF
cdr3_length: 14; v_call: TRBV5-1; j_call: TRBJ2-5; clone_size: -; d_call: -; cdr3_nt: TGCGCCAGCAGCTTGGGACACCCCCAAGAGACCCAGTACTTC; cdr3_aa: CASSLGHPQETQYF
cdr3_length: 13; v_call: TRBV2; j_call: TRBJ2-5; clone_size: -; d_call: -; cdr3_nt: TGTGCCAGCAGCCGGGATCCACAAGAGACCCAGTACTTC; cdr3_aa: CASSRDPQETQYF
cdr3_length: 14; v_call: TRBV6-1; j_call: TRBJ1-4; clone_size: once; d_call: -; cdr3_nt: TGTGCCAGCAGTGAAACTGGCGGGGACAAAAAACTGTTTTTT; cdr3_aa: CASSETGGDKKLFF
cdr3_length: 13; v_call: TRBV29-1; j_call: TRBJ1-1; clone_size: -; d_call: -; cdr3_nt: TGCAGCGTTAAAGGGGTGAAAAACACTGAAGCTTTCTTT; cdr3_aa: CSVKGVKNTEAFF
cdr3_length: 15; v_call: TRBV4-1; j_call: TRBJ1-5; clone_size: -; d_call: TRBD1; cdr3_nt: TGCGCCAGCAGCGGACAGGGAGGGAGGAATCAGCCCCAGCATTTT; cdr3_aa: CASSGQGGRNQPQHF
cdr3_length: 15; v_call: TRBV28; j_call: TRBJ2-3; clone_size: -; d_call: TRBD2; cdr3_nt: TGTGCCAGCAGTTCGTATGGGGGGGGCACAGATACGCAGTATTTT; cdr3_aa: CASSSYGGGTDTQYF
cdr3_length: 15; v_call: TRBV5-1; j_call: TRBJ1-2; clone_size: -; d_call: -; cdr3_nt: TGCGCCAGCAGCTTGATGTCGGGACCTAACTATGGCTACACCTTC; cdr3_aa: CASSLMSGPNYGYTF
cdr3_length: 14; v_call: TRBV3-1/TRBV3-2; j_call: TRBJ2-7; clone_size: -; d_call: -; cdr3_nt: TGTGCCAGCAGCCAAGGACAGGCGATGCACGAGCAGTACTTC; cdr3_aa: CASSQGQAMHEQYF
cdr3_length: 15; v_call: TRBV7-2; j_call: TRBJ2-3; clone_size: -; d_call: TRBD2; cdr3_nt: TGTGCCAGCAGCTTCGCTACTAGCGGGACAGATACGCAGTATTTT; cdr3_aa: CASSFATSGTDTQYF
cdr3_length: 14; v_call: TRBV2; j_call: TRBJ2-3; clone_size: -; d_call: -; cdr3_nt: TGTGCCAGCAGTGAAGCAAGCGGTCCGGGACAAAAGTATTTT; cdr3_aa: CASSEASGPGQKYF
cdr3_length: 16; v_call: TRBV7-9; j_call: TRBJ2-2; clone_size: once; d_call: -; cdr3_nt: TGTGCCAGCAGCTTATTGAGGGCCGGTGGCACCGGGGAGCTGTTTTTT; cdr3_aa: CASSLLRAGGTGELFF